This TCR beta chain was captured in a study of blood T cell repertoires in COVID-19. Produced via immunoSEQ multiplex PCR; TCRdb's table is partial and in-frame only. The sample has about 280,000 clones; roughly nine tenths are singletons. This clone was seen only a few times. Trimming pared 3 bases from V and 1 base from J, leaving 9 bases between. The CDR3 has 14 residues. Germline CDR1 reads SGHAT; CDR2 reads FQDESV (reference sequence). The sequenced material came from peripheral blood. The genes are TRBV11-1 and TRBJ1-1; maybe TRBD1 (6 bases). The clonotype comes from a woman in her thirties or forties who had recovered from COVID-19. In DNA, the CDR3 is TGTGCCAGCAGCTTCGGCAGGGGGAACACTGAAGCTTTCTTT. Residues: CASSFGRGNTEAFF.